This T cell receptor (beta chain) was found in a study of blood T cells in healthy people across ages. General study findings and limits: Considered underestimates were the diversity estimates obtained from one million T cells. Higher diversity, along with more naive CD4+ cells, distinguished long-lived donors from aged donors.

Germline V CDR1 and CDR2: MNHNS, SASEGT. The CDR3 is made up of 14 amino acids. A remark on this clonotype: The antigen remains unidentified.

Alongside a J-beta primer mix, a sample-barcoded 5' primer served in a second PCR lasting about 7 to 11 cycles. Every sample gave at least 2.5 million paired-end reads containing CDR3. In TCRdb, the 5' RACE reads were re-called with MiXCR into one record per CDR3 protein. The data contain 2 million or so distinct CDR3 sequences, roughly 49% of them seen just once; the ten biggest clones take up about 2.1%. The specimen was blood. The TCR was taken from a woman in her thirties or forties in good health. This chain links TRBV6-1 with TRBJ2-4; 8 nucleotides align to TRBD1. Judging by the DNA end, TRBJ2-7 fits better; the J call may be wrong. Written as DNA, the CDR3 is TGTGCCAGCATCCTGGACAGGGTCTTTCACGAGCAGTACTTC. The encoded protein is CASILDRVFHEQYF.